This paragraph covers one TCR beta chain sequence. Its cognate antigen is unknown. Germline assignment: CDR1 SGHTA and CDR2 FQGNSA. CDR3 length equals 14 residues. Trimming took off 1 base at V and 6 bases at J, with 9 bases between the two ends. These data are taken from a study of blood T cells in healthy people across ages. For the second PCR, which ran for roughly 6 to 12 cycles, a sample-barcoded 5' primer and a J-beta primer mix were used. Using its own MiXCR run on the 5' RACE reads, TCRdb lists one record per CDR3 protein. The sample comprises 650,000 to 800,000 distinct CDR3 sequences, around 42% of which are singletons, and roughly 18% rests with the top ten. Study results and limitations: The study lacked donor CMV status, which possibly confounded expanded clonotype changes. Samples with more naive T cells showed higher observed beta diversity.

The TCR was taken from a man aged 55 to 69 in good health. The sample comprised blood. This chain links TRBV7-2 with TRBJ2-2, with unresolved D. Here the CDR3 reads CASSLGPSPGELFF. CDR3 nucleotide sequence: TGTGCCAGCAGCTTAGGGCCATCCCCCGGGGAGCTGTTTTTT.